The clone carrying this TCR beta chain was counted many times. This record comes from a study of T cells in Graves' hyperthyroidism and ophthalmopathy. The CDR3 sequence is 14 residues long. Unmatched junction bases numbered 7, after V lost 8 bases and J lost 3 bases. Germline assignment: CDR1 MNHEY and CDR2 SVGEGT. TCR beta CDR3 sequences were amplified from RNA transcripts. A set of HTBI primers served as the primers for a first-round RT-PCR of the TCR CDR3. Each CDR3 protein gets one entry after TCRdb re-called the multiplex PCR reads with MiXCR. The sample holds about 640,000 distinct CDR3 sequences; about 14% are singletons and the top ten take approximately 12%.

The specimen sequenced was blood. The source of this sequence is a woman aged 45-65 years with Graves' ophthalmopathy. V usage is TRBV6-2 or TRBV6-3 and J usage is TRBJ1-5, with 7 bases identical to TRBD1. CDR3 sequence reads: CASLAGGYNQPQHF. The CDR3 coding sequence is TGTGCCAGCCTGGCAGGGGGGTACAATCAGCCCCAGCATTTT.